These 21 T cell receptor beta chains were sequenced from one sample in a study of Tregs in tolerant kidney transplant recipients. TCRdb keeps only in-frame clones here, not all; method: immunoSEQ multiplex PCR. The table records tens of thousands of clones, 90% to 95% of them present only once. Sequenced: CD8+ T cells from blood. The receptors originated from a human donor in good health.

This clone is large by share. An end of the junction does not agree with germline; a read error may underlie this. The gene calls are TRBV2 and TRBJ2-2; 7 positions agree with TRBD1. The CDR3 extends over 16 amino acids. Germline lookup yields CDR1 SNHLY and CDR2 FYNNEI. As DNA, the CDR3 is TGTGCCGGCAGGGGGAGAGGGGAGTTGAACACCGGGGAGCTGTTTTTT. Amino acids: CAGRGRGELNTGELFF.

The V gene is TRBV27, the J gene TRBJ2-1; 8 nucleotides agree with TRBD1. Trimming took 5 bases from V and 6 from J; bases not matched to a gene: 9. Germline CDR1 reads MNHEY; CDR2 reads SMNVEV (reference sequence). The CDR3 runs 15 residues. As DNA, the CDR3 is TGTGCCAGCAGTCCCGGGACAGGTGGTCGCAATGAGCAGTTCTTC. Amino acids: CASSPGTGGRNEQFF.

The chain recombines TRBV27 with TRBJ2-7, with a weak D call TRBD2 (6 bases). Trimming shortened V by 4 bases and J by 0 bases, and 13 bases separated the two germline ends. The CDR3 spans 15 residues. The germline CDR1 and CDR2 sequences are MNHEY and SMNVEV (reference sequence). CDR3 region: CASSYPGAASYEQYF. CDR3 in DNA: TGTGCCAGCAGTTACCCGGGAGCCGCCTCCTACGAGCAGTACTTC.

J is TRBJ2-1 and V is TRBV7-2; the match to TRBD2 covers 11 bases. Trimming took 4 bases from V and 4 from J; bases not matched to a gene: 15. Germline V gives CDR1 SGHTA, CDR2 FQGNSA. The length of the CDR3 is 19 residues. CDR3 coding DNA: TGTGCCAGCAGCTCCCGTAGCGGGAGGGCCTCCCCAAAATACAATGAGCAGTTCTTC. This gives the protein CASSSRSGRASPKYNEQFF.

The V gene is TRBV5-4, the J gene TRBJ2-7, with D possibly matching TRBD2 (5 bases). Trimming took 0 bases from V and 5 from J, leaving 9 bases between them. Per the germline V gene, CDR1 is SGHNT and CDR2 is YYREEE (reference sequence). CDR3 length equals 13 residues. The CDR3, as DNA: TGTGCCAGCAGCTTGGGACTAAGGGACGAGCAGTACTTC. This translates into CASSLGLRDEQYF.

CDR3 bases: TGTGCCTGGAGTCCCCAGGGTGAAAAACTGTTTTTT. Encoded protein: CAWSPQGEKLFF. The chain recombines TRBV30 with TRBJ1-4, with D possibly matching TRBD1 (5 bases). With 2 bases removed from V and 7 bases from J, the gap between germline ends came to 8 bases. The germline CDR1 and CDR2 sequences are GTSNPN and SVGIG (reference sequence). The CDR3 loop spans 12 amino acids. Drawing the rest from reference TRBV30 and TRBJ1-4, the complete variable domain is SQTIHQWPATLVQPVGSPLSLECTVEGTSNPNLYWYRQAAGRGLQLLFYSVGIGQISSEVPQNLSASRPQDRQFILSSKKLLLSDSGFYLCAWSPQGEKLFFGSGTQLSVL.

The chain is built from TRBV7-6 and TRBJ2-7; D is perhaps TRBD1 (6 bases). The germline V and J ends were trimmed by 5 bases and 5 bases, with 16 bases remaining between them. The germline V gene has CDR1 SGHVS and CDR2 FNYEAQ. The CDR3 runs to 14 residues. The CDR3, as DNA: TGTGCCAGCAGCCCCGATGGGGACACTGACGAGCAGTACTTC. Encoded protein: CASSPDGDTDEQYF.

V usage is TRBV4-1 and J usage is TRBJ2-3; the match to TRBD2 covers 9 bases. V lost 1 base, J lost 5 bases, and 4 bases stayed unmatched. From germline, CDR1 is MGHRA and CDR2 YSYEKL. This CDR3 is built from 15 residues. The CDR3 protein is CASSQAAGGLDTQYF. The CDR3 region has the DNA TGCGCCAGCAGCCAAGCAGCGGGGGGTTTAGATACGCAGTATTTT.

The chain carries TRBV10-1 and TRBJ2-1, with 16 bases that match TRBD2. Germline lookup yields CDR1 WNHNN and CDR2 SYGVQD (reference sequence). Trimming cost V 3 bases and J 9 bases; bases outside gene matches: 5. This CDR3 contains 16 residues. CDR3: CASSDQGTSGRGEQFF. The CDR3 region has the DNA TGCGCCAGCAGTGATCAGGGGACTAGCGGGAGGGGTGAGCAGTTCTTC.

The V gene is TRBV27, the J gene TRBJ1-2; D may be TRBD1 (6 bases). Germline loops: CDR1 MNHEY, CDR2 SMNVEV (reference sequence). This CDR3 region has 13 residues. V was cut by 5 bases and J by 3 bases, with 10 bases left in between. CDR3 nucleotide sequence: TGTGCCAGCAGTGGGGGGGCCTACTATGGCTACACCTTC. It is translated as CASSGGAYYGYTF.

This clone is a singleton in its sample. V usage is TRBV2 and J usage is TRBJ2-1; a weak D match, TRBD2 (6 bases). The CDR3 has 14 residues. Trimming shortened V by 6 bases and J by 8 bases, and 17 bases separated the two germline ends. CDR1 SNHLY and CDR2 FYNNEI come from the germline V gene. The CDR3 sequence is CASRRDGLVDEQFF. As DNA, the CDR3 is TGTGCCAGCAGGCGGGACGGCCTTGTGGATGAGCAGTTCTTC.

The chain joins TRBV5-1 to TRBJ2-1; possibly TRBD1 or TRBD2 for D (6 bases each). CDR3 length: 17 residues. Trimming removed 5 bases at V and 2 bases at J, with 20 bases between. In germline, CDR1 is SGHRS, CDR2 YFSETQ. CDR3 residues: CASSTGSRGGTYNEQFF. In DNA form, the CDR3 reads TGCGCCAGCAGTACCGGCAGTCGAGGGGGGACCTACAATGAGCAGTTCTTC.

The V and J genes are TRBV5-6 and TRBJ2-1; TRBD1 agrees at 9 bases. Germline CDR1 reads SGHDT; CDR2 reads YYEEEE. This CDR3 spans 17 amino acids. V was clipped by 4 bases and J by 6 bases; unmatched bases: 14. The CDR3 here is CASSLGLSGTGINEQFF. CDR3 coding DNA: TGTGCCAGCAGCCTGGGGCTGTCCGGGACAGGGATCAATGAGCAGTTCTTC.

The chain recombines TRBV29-1 with TRBJ1-2; weak D call: TRBD1 (6 bases). CDR3 length equals 17 residues. Germline V lookup: CDR1 SQVTM, CDR2 ANQGSEA. V lost 1 base and J 5 bases, leaving 23 bases between the germline ends. The CDR3 protein is CSVEVGVVAGEGYGYTF. DNA of the CDR3: TGCAGCGTTGAAGTAGGGGTGGTGGCAGGGGAAGGATATGGCTACACCTTC.

The chain carries TRBV27 and TRBJ1-6, with D unresolved. The germline V gene has CDR1 MNHEY and CDR2 SMNVEV (reference sequence). Trimming stripped 7 bases from V and 11 bases from J, with 21 bases between. The CDR3 spans 15 residues. CDR3 nucleotide sequence: TGTGCCAGCAACCCTGTGGGTCCAGGTGCCACACCCCTCCACTTT. Encoded protein: CASNPVGPGATPLHF.

The chain joins TRBV15 to TRBJ2-5, with 7 bases fitting TRBD2. CDR1 is LNHNV and CDR2 is YYDKDF in the germline V gene (reference sequence). CDR3 length: 15 amino acids. The V gene end was trimmed by 0 bases and the J gene end by 0 bases; junction bases not matched to a gene: 1. The DNA for the CDR3 is TGTGCCACCAGCAGAGAAACTAGCGACCAAGAGACCCAGTACTTC. The encoded protein is CATSRETSDQETQYF.

The chain combines TRBV27 with TRBJ2-2; 9 bases map to TRBD2. CDR1 and CDR2 from the germline V gene are MNHEY and SMNVEV (reference sequence). The CDR3 sequence is 16 residues long. The ends lost 3 bases at V and 5 bases at J; junction bases unmatched: 7. CDR3 coding DNA: TGTGCCAGCAGTTTCATAGCGGGAGTTAATACCGGGGAGCTGTTTTTT. As protein: CASSFIAGVNTGELFF.

This sequence joins TRBV25-1 and TRBJ2-5; perhaps TRBD2 as D (6 bases). Trimming removed 1 base at V and 5 bases at J, with 11 bases between. CDR1 is MGHDK, CDR2 SYGVNS, per germline. The CDR3 covers 14 residues. The CDR3 bases are TGTGCCAGCAGTGAATGGGGGGTTCCGGAGACCCAGTACTTC. Translation: CASSEWGVPETQYF.

The chain recombines TRBV27 with TRBJ2-3; 8 bases agree with TRBD2. The germline V gene has CDR1 MNHEY and CDR2 SMNVEV (reference sequence). CDR3 length: 15 amino acids. V lost 5 bases and J lost 4; bases outside the gene matches: 8. CDR3 DNA sequence: TGTGCCAGCAGTACGCCGGGACTAGAAGCAGATACGCAGTATTTT. It specifies CASSTPGLEADTQYF.

This chain connects TRBV7-6 to TRBJ2-6; D might be TRBD1 (6 bases). Germline values: CDR1 SGHVS, CDR2 FNYEAQ. This CDR3 region has 18 residues. V was shortened by 1 base and J by 0 bases, with 13 bases between the two germline ends. Written as DNA, the CDR3 is TGTGCCAGCAGCTTAGGGGGGCCGCTTGCCTCTGGGGCCAACGTCCTGACTTTC. The encoded protein is CASSLGGPLASGANVLTF.

The chain joins TRBV27 to TRBJ2-2; D might be TRBD1 (5 bases). The V gene's germline CDR1 is MNHEY and CDR2 SMNVEV (reference sequence). The CDR3 contains 17 residues. Trimming cost V 1 base and J 0 bases, with 12 bases left between them. This chain's CDR3 is CASSLLADSPNTGELFF. Here the CDR3 DNA reads TGTGCCAGCAGTTTATTAGCCGACAGCCCGAACACCGGGGAGCTGTTTTTT.